Described below is a single TCR beta chain sequence and its context. Residents of approximately 25 US areas, aged 18 to 89 years, made up the participants. This sample is drawn from a study of blood T cell repertoires in COVID-19. Original processing methods: Amplification with reference gene primers provided the estimates of nucleated cell counts. Sequenced by immunoSEQ multiplex PCR; TCRdb stores in-frame clones only, minus some. The V and J calls and clone size are taken from that table; D and trimming were inferred from the DNA. This sample has 400,000 or so clones, with around 87% found just once. In germline, CDR1 is MNHEY, CDR2 SVGAGI. CDR3 size: 13 residues. Trimming cost V 0 bases and J 9 bases, with 6 bases left between them.

The TCR originated in a man in his forties in a cohort exposed to, infected with or recovered from COVID-19 (not recorded which). The V and J genes are TRBV6-5 and TRBJ1-6, with a tentative D call TRBD1 (5 bases). Specimen: PBMCs or T cells enriched from blood (not recorded which). CDR3 amino acids: CASSYSGLSPLHF. For the CDR3, the DNA is TGTGCCAGCAGTTACTCGGGGCTTTCACCCCTCCACTTT.